This TCR beta chain is drawn from a study of blood T cell repertoires in COVID-19. On the study more broadly: Italy, Spain and the United States were the sources of the convalescent and acute COVID-19 samples. The cDNA or gDNA used as material had been derived from T cells, B-cell-depleted T cells, or PBMCs.

Authors' methods: Reference gene primer amplification in the assay estimated nucleated cell counts. Clones were sequenced by immunoSEQ multiplex PCR, and TCRdb holds only the in-frame ones, with some missing. V and J calls and clone size follow that table, whereas D and trimming were derived from the DNA. The sample gives tens of thousands of clones, 70% to 90% of which show up once; roughly 5.7% is in the top ten. The germline CDR1 and CDR2 sequences are KGHSH and LQKENI. The CDR3 has 17 amino acids. V dropped 7 bases and J dropped 0; count of bases not matched to a gene: 12. The sequenced sample was peripheral blood. The receptor's source is a man in his 70s with acute or convalescent COVID-19. This chain links TRBV18 with TRBJ2-1; TRBD1 matches 7 bases. CDR3 sequence reads: CASCLAGTASSYNEQFF. CDR3 coding DNA: TGTGCCAGCTGCCTGGCCGGGACAGCAAGCTCCTACAATGAGCAGTTCTTC. Together with reference TRBV18 and TRBJ2-1, the CDR3 gives the full variable domain: NAGVMQNPRHLVRRRGQEARLRCSPMKGHSHVYWYRQLPEEGLKFMVYLQKENIIDESGMPKERFSAEFPKEGPSILRIQQVVRGDSAAYFCASCLAGTASSYNEQFFGPGTRLTVL.